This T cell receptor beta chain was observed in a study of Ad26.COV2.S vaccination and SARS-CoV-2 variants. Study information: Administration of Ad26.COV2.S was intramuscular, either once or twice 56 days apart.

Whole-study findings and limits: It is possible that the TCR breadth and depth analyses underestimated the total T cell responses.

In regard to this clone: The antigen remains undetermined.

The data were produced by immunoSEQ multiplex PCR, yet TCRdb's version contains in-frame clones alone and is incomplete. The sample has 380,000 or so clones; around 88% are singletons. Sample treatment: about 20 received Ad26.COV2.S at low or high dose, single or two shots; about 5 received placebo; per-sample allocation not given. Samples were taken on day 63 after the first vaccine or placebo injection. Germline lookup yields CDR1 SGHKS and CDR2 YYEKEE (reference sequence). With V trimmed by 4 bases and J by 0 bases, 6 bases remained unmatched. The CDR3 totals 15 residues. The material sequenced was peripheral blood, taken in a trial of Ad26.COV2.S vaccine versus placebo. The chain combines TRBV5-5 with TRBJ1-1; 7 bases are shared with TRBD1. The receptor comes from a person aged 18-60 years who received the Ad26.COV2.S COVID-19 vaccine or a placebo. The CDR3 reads CASSHGQALNTEAFF. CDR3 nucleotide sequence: TGTGCCAGCAGCCATGGACAGGCGTTGAACACTGAAGCTTTCTTT.